This T cell receptor (beta chain) is drawn from a study of control samples from healthy donors and cancer patients. Assay: immunoSEQ multiplex PCR; the TCRdb copy retains only in-frame clones and omits some. In the table there are under 200,000 clones, roughly 88% of which are singletons. Trimming removed 1 base from V and 3 bases from J, with 10 bases in between. The CDR3 totals 14 residues. The V gene's germline CDR1 is SGHVS and CDR2 FNYEAQ. The receptor comes from a woman aged 30 to 39 in good health. Source material: blood. This rearrangement joins TRBV7-6 to TRBJ2-7; no clear D gene. The CDR3 coding sequence is TGTGCCAGCAGCTTAGAGGCCGGTGGCTACGAGCAGTACTTC. It codes for CASSLEAGGYEQYF. The full variable domain, its missing parts supplied by reference TRBV7-6 and TRBJ2-7, is GAGVSQSPRYKVTKRGQDVALRCDPISGHVSLYWYRQALGQGPEFLTYFNYEAQQDKSGLPNDRFSAERPEGSISTLTIQRTEQRDSAMYRCASSLEAGGYEQYFGPGTRLTVT.